The clone carrying this TCR beta chain appeared once. The antigen remains undetermined. These data come from a study of shared clonotypes between healthy human individuals. In the study overall: The study drew on two women and a few men aged 18 to 49 as donors. Points from the study as a whole: Estimated richness values were generally larger in naive subsets than in memory subsets. Approximately 4.6% of naive CD4 clonotypes were common to several donors.

The assay was carried out at the deep level. Method: immunoSEQ multiplex PCR; TCRdb's copy keeps in-frame clones and lacks some. The sample lists more than 1 million clones; around 78% were seen once. Germline-derived CDR1 and CDR2 are MGHDK and SYGVNS. Trimming shortened V by 5 bases and J by 4 bases, and 24 bases separated the two germline ends. The CDR3 sequence is 17 residues long. The source of this sequence is a man younger than 30 in good health. Some clones in this sample may be carry-over from other donors' samples. Sequenced input: memory CD4+ T cells from PBMCs. The subset denotes: CD45RA-negative fraction. The chain has TRBV25-1 and TRBJ2-7, with D perhaps given as TRBD1 or TRBD2 (7 bases each). The CDR3: CASSPRGGPPSSYEQYF. CDR3 nucleotides: TGTGCCAGCAGTCCCAGGGGGGGCCCCCCCTCAAGTTACGAGCAGTACTTC.